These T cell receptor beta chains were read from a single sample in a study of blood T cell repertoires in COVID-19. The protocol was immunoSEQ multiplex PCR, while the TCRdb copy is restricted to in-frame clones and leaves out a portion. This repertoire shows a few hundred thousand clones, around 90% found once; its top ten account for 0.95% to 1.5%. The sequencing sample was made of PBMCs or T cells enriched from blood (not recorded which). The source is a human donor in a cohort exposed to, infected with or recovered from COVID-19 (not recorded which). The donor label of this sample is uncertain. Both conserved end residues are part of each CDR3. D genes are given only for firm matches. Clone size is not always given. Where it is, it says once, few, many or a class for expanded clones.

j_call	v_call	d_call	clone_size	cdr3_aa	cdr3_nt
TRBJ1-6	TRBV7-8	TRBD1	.	CASSPLGDRAFYNSPLHF	TGTGCCAGCAGCCCCTTAGGGGACAGGGCTTTCTATAATTCACCCCTCCACTTT
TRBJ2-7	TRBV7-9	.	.	CAGGASESYEQYF	TGTGCCGGGGGCGCCTCGGAGTCCTACGAGCAGTACTTC
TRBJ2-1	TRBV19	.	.	CASSIVLIRSYNEQFF	TGTGCCAGTAGTATAGTCCTAATTCGCTCCTACAATGAGCAGTTCTTC
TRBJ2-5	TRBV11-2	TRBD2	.	CATTRAGGAQETQYF	TGTGCCACCACCCGGGCGGGGGGTGCTCAAGAGACCCAGTACTTC
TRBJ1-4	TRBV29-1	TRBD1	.	CSVAPGQGRATNEKLFF	TGCAGCGTTGCCCCGGGACAGGGGAGGGCAACTAATGAAAAACTGTTTTTT
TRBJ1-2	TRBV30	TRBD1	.	CAWSSETGSHGYTF	TGTGCCTGGAGTTCCGAGACAGGGTCCCATGGCTACACCTTC
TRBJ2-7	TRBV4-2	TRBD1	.	CASSSGTGVPYEQYF	TGTGCCAGCAGCTCTGGAACAGGGGTCCCCTACGAGCAGTACTTC
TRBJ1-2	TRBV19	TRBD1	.	CASTDGTAFYGYTF	TGTGCCAGTACCGACGGGACAGCATTCTATGGCTACACCTTC
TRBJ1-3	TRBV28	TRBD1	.	CASSSYGETGLENTIYF	TGTGCCAGCAGTTCCTATGGTGAGACAGGGTTGGAGAACACCATATATTTT
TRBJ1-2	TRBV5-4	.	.	CASRGRGGNYGYTF	TGTGCCAGCCGAGGAAGAGGTGGTAACTATGGCTACACCTTC
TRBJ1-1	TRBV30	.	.	CAWSGTGDTEAFF	TGTGCCTGGAGTGGCACGGGGGACACTGAAGCTTTCTTT
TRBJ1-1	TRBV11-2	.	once	CASRSDLVSTEAFF	TGTGCCAGCAGGTCCGACTTGGTTAGCACTGAAGCTTTCTTT
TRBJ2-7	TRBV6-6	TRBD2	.	CASSSPRLAGAYEQYF	TGTGCCAGCAGTTCCCCGCGGCTAGCGGGGGCGTACGAGCAGTACTTC
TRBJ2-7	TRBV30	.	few	CAWSNSYEQYF	TGTGCCTGGAGTAACAGCTACGAGCAGTACTTC
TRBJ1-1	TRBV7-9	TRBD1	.	CASSSLPGQGAPGTEAFF	TGTGCCAGCAGCTCTCTGCCGGGACAGGGGGCGCCGGGCACTGAAGCTTTCTTT
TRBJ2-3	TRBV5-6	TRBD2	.	CASSLETSGSTDTQYF	TGTGCCAGCAGCTTGGAGACTAGCGGGAGCACAGATACGCAGTATTTT
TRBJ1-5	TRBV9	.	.	CASSVSAAGAQHF	TGTGCCAGCAGCGTATCGGCCGCAGGGGCCCAGCATTTT
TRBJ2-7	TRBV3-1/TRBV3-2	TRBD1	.	CASSQSTGGLEQYF	TGTGCCAGCAGCCAGTCGACAGGGGGCCTCGAGCAGTACTTC
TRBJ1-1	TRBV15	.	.	CATSRDVSAEAFF	TGTGCCACCAGCAGAGATGTGTCGGCTGAAGCTTTCTTT
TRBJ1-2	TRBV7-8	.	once	CASSEDGSYGYGYTF	TGTGCCAGCAGCGAGGATGGATCCTATGGCTATGGCTACACCTTC
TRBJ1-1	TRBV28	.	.	CASNQGFGAGTEAFF	TGTGCCAGCAACCAGGGATTCGGTGCAGGCACTGAAGCTTTCTTT
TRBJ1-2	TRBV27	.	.	CASSLSPDFYGYTF	TGTGCCAGCAGTTTATCCCCAGACTTCTATGGCTACACCTTC
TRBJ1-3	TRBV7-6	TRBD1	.	CASSYPAGTDRNTIYF	TGTGCCAGCAGCTACCCCGCCGGGACAGACCGAAACACCATATATTTT
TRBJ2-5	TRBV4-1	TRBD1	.	CASSPGQGRGETQYF	TGCGCCAGCAGCCCAGGACAGGGAAGGGGGGAGACCCAGTACTTC
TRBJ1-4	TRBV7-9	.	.	CASSFSGNREKLFF	TGTGCCAGCAGCTTTTCAGGGAATAGGGAAAAACTGTTTTTT
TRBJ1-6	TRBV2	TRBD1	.	CASSEEGARNSPLHF	TGTGCCAGCAGTGAAGAGGGGGCAAGGAATTCACCCCTCCACTTT
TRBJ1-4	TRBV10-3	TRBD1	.	CAIRGTEVAEKLFF	TGTGCCATCAGGGGGACAGAGGTGGCGGAAAAACTGTTTTTT
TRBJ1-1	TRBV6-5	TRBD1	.	CASSPTGTVEAFF	TGTGCCAGCAGCCCCACGGGGACAGTTGAAGCTTTCTTT
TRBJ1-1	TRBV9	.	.	CASSDRQEGTEAFF	TGTGCCAGCAGTGACAGACAGGAAGGCACTGAAGCTTTCTTT
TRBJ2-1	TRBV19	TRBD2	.	CASKSAGGPGEQFF	TGTGCCAGTAAGTCAGCGGGGGGGCCGGGTGAGCAGTTCTTC
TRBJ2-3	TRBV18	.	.	CASSPTGSSDTQYF	TGTGCCAGCTCACCAACAGGGTCCTCAGATACGCAGTATTTT
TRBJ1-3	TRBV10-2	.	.	CASSPGTSGNTIYF	TGCGCCAGCAGTCCAGGGACTTCTGGAAACACCATATATTTT
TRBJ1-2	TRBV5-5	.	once	CASSLNEQNNYGYTF	TGTGCCAGCAGCTTGAACGAACAGAATAACTATGGCTACACCTTC
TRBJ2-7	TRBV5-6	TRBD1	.	CASSPGTGGEQYF	TGTGCCAGCAGCCCTGGGACAGGGGGCGAGCAGTACTTC
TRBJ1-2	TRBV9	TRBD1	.	CASSLGGQGDNYGYTF	TGTGCCAGCAGCCTGGGAGGACAGGGGGATAACTATGGCTACACCTTC
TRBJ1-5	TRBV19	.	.	CASSGGQPQGSNQPQHF	TGTGCCAGTAGTGGGGGACAACCCCAGGGTAGCAATCAGCCCCAGCATTTT
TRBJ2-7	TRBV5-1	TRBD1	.	CASIGTGRLGYEQYF	TGCGCCAGCATAGGGACAGGGAGATTAGGCTACGAGCAGTACTTC
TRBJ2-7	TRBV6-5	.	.	CASSFGYEQYF	TGTGCCAGCAGCTTCGGGTACGAGCAGTACTTC
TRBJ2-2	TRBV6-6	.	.	CASSRNTGELFF	TGTGCCAGCAGCCGTAATACCGGGGAGCTGTTTTTT
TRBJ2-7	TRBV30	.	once	CAWSTARAYEQYF	TGTGCCTGGAGTACAGCACGAGCCTACGAGCAGTACTTC
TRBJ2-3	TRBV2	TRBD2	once	CAPSYLSGGAGDTQYF	TGTGCCCCCAGTTACCTTAGCGGGGGGGCCGGGGATACGCAGTATTTT
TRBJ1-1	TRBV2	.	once	CASRGIKGTEAFF	TGTGCCAGCAGGGGTATCAAGGGGACTGAAGCTTTCTTT
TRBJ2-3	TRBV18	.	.	CASSPLTVSTDTQYF	TGTGCCAGCTCACCATTAACGGTTTCCACAGATACGCAGTATTTT
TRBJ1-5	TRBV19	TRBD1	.	CASSMLMGTVGGMDQPQHF	TGTGCCAGTAGTATGTTAATGGGGACAGTGGGGGGTATGGACCAGCCCCAGCATTTT
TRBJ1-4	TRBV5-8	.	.	CASSLGAASATNEKLFF	TGTGCCAGCAGCTTAGGCGCGGCTAGTGCAACTAATGAAAAACTGTTTTTT
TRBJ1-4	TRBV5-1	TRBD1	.	CASRNTRTGVEKLFF	TGCGCCAGCAGAAATACACGGACAGGTGTCGAAAAACTGTTTTTT
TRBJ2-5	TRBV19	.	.	CASSSLDSSPRKTQYF	TGTGCCAGTAGTTCGTTGGACAGCTCACCCAGGAAGACCCAGTACTTC
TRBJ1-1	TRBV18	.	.	CASSPRPRETEAFF	TGTGCCAGCTCACCACGGCCTAGAGAGACTGAAGCTTTCTTT
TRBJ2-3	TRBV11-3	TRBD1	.	CASSKGAPAPDTQYF	TGTGCCAGCAGTAAGGGGGCCCCAGCCCCCGATACGCAGTATTTT
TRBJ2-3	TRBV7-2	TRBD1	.	CASSPGTGFTDTQYF	TGTGCCAGCAGCCCCGGGACAGGCTTCACAGATACGCAGTATTTT
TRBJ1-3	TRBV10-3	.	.	CAISERSDITSGNTIYF	TGTGCCATCAGTGAGCGGTCGGACATTACCTCTGGAAACACCATATATTTT
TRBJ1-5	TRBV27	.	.	CASSLSGGESQPQHF	TGTGCCAGCAGTTTATCTGGGGGGGAAAGTCAGCCCCAGCATTTT
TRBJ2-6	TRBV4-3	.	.	CASSQSAGAGANVLTF	TGCGCCAGCAGCCAATCTGCAGGGGCTGGGGCCAACGTCCTGACTTTC
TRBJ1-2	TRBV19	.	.	CASSKAKLGYGYTF	TGTGCCAGTAGTAAAGCCAAGCTCGGCTATGGCTACACCTTC
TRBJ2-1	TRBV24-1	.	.	CATSAARVRAYNEQFF	TGTGCCACCAGTGCCGCCCGGGTCCGTGCCTACAATGAGCAGTTCTTC
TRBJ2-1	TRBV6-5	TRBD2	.	CASSYAGTTYNEQFF	TGTGCCAGCAGTTACGCGGGGACTACCTACAATGAGCAGTTCTTC
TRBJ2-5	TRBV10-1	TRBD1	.	CASSLHRGCRERETQYF	TGCGCCAGCAGTTTGCACAGGGGCTGCAGGGAGCGAGAGACCCAGTACTTC